Below, 24 T cell receptor beta chains from the same sample are listed, as sequenced in a study of identical twins. TCRdb re-analysed the 5' RACE reads in MiXCR, keeping a single row per CDR3 protein. The top ten hold approximately 0.52% of the sample, which has approximately 490,000 distinct CDR3 sequences, about 22% seen once. These same data were also listed under a study on yellow fever vaccine responses in identical twins.

Input material: CD4+ T cells sorted from blood. These receptors came from a woman aged 18-29 years in good health.

V is TRBV13 and J is TRBJ1-6; a possible D gene is TRBD1 (6 bases). CDR3 length: 15 residues. Trimming removed 5 bases from V and 3 bases from J, with 11 bases in between. Per germline, CDR1 PRHDT and CDR2 FYEKMQ (reference sequence). The CDR3 reads CASSPRGIYNSPLHF. For the CDR3, the DNA is TGTGCCAGCAGCCCCAGGGGTATCTATAATTCACCCCTCCACTTT. The full variable domain, in which reference TRBV13 and TRBJ1-6 provide the parts outside the CDR3, is AAGVIQSPRHLIKEKRETATLKCYPIPRHDTVYWYQQGPGQDPQFLISFYEKMQSDKGSIPDRFSAQQFSDYHSELNMSSLELGDSALYFCASSPRGIYNSPLHFGNGTRLTVT.

In its sample, this clonotype was seen many times. This chain connects TRBV7-9 to TRBJ2-1, with D possibly being TRBD1 or TRBD2 (5 bases each). Germline V lookup: CDR1 SEHNR, CDR2 FQNEAQ (reference sequence). With 5 bases removed from V and 9 bases from J, the gap between germline ends came to 8 bases. This CDR3 has 11 amino acids. The CDR3 DNA is TGTGCCAGCAGCCCAGGGAGTGAGCAGTTCTTC. Its protein is CASSPGSEQFF.

The chain has TRBV5-1 and TRBJ2-5; 9 nucleotides agree with TRBD1. Germline loops: CDR1 SGHRS, CDR2 YFSETQ. CDR3 length: 15 residues. V lost 2 bases to trimming and J lost 5 bases; unmatched junction nucleotides: 7. Here the CDR3 reads CASSLQGARWETQYF. CDR3 nucleotide sequence: TGCGCCAGCAGCTTACAGGGGGCGAGATGGGAGACCCAGTACTTC. Drawing the rest from reference TRBV5-1 and TRBJ2-5, the complete variable domain is KAGVTQTPRYLIKTRGQQVTLSCSPISGHRSVSWYQQTPGQGLQFLFEYFSETQRNKGNFPGRFSGRQFSNSRSEMNVSTLELGDSALYLCASSLQGARWETQYFGPGTRLLVL.

This rearrangement joins TRBV19 to TRBJ2-5; TRBD1 agrees at 11 bases. Germline V gives CDR1 LNHDA, CDR2 SQIVND (reference sequence). V dropped 3 bases and J dropped 4; count of bases not matched to a gene: 1. The CDR3 is 14 amino acids. DNA of the CDR3: TGTGCCAGTAGTATCGGGACAGGGGGAGAGACCCAGTACTTC. Amino acids: CASSIGTGGETQYF.

This clonotype was recorded a few times. The chain recombines TRBV6-5 with TRBJ2-1, with no clear D. This CDR3 comprises 16 residues. In germline, CDR1 is MNHEY, CDR2 SVGAGI. Trimming removed 2 bases from V and 0 bases from J, with 11 bases in between. CDR3 coding DNA: TGTGCCAGCAGTTACCGGGCGTCTAACTCCTACAATGAGCAGTTCTTC. Translated: CASSYRASNSYNEQFF.

The genes are TRBV7-3 and TRBJ2-3, with 8 bases aligning to TRBD2. V lost 0 bases and J lost 5; bases outside the gene matches: 19. Germline values: CDR1 SGHTA, CDR2 FQGTGA. This CDR3 has 20 amino acids. The CDR3 nucleotides read TGTGCCAGCAGCTTAACCCCACAGAACCGACTAGCGTCTTGGGGAGATACGCAGTATTTT. Its translation: CASSLTPQNRLASWGDTQYF.

The chain joins TRBV2 to TRBJ2-7, with D unclear. Germline V gene data show CDR1 as SNHLY and CDR2 as FYNNEI. This CDR3 has 15 amino acids. V dropped 8 bases and J dropped 0 bases, with 17 bases sitting between them. CDR3 coding DNA: TGTGCCAGCCGTGGTCGGGCAGGAAGCTCCTACGAGCAGTACGTC. Translation: CASRGRAGSSYEQYV.

The chain couples TRBV6-2 or TRBV6-3 to TRBJ2-2; 11 nucleotides align to TRBD2. V shed 2 bases and J 1 base; nucleotides not matched to a gene: 9. CDR3 size: 19 residues. The germline V gene encodes CDR1 MNHEY and CDR2 SVGEGT. The CDR3 loop reads CASSYRNSGTSGNTGELFF. The CDR3 DNA reads TGTGCCAGCAGTTACCGAAACTCCGGGACTAGCGGGAACACCGGGGAGCTGTTTTTT.

J is TRBJ1-2 and V is TRBV20-1; D might be TRBD1 (5 bases). The CDR3 consists of 13 residues. Germline V gene sequence: CDR1 DFQATT, CDR2 SNEGSKA (reference sequence). Trimming pared 7 bases from V and 8 bases from J, leaving 20 bases between. DNA of the CDR3: TGCAGTGGCCTTTTGAACGAGGGGAGGGGCTACACCTTC. Protein product: CSGLLNEGRGYTF.

In this sample, this clonotype turned up a few times. The J gene is TRBJ2-1, the V gene TRBV5-1, with 12 nucleotides matching TRBD1. Trimming took 5 bases from V and 8 from J; bases not matched to a gene: 11. The germline V gene encodes CDR1 SGHRS and CDR2 YFSETQ. The CDR3 covers 16 residues. The CDR3 loop is CASSAPGTGGRDEQFF. CDR3 nucleotides: TGCGCCAGCAGTGCACCCGGGACAGGGGGCAGGGATGAGCAGTTCTTC.

The J gene is TRBJ2-1, the V gene TRBV4-1; D might be TRBD1 or TRBD2, each matching 5 bases. V gave up 4 bases and J gave up 6 bases, with 16 bases separating them. This CDR3 spans 15 amino acids. The V gene's germline CDR1 is MGHRA and CDR2 YSYEKL. CDR3 sequence reads: CASSRVGTAVNEQFF. CDR3 coding DNA: TGCGCCAGCAGCCGAGTCGGGACCGCTGTCAATGAGCAGTTCTTC.

The chain recombines TRBV29-1 with TRBJ2-2; D ambiguous. V lost 7 bases and J lost 0, with 15 bases in between. There are 15 residues in the CDR3. Germline V gene lookup returns CDR1 SQVTM and CDR2 ANQGSEA. The chain's CDR3 is CSARSGGTNTGELFF. CDR3 in DNA: TGCAGCGCCCGCTCGGGCGGAACGAACACCGGGGAGCTGTTTTTT.

The sample holds a few counts of this clonotype. The V and J genes are TRBV29-1 and TRBJ2-2, with D maybe TRBD1 (5 bases). The CDR3 is made up of 11 amino acids. V lost 7 bases to trimming and J lost 7 bases, with 10 bases between them. Germline V gene lookup returns CDR1 SQVTM and CDR2 ANQGSEA. The CDR3 loop reads CSGGHLGELFF. CDR3 DNA sequence: TGCAGCGGCGGACACCTCGGGGAGCTGTTTTTT.

The J gene is TRBJ2-4, the V gene TRBV5-6; 9 bases line up with TRBD2. The CDR3 is made up of 16 amino acids. V was clipped by 4 bases and J by 0 bases; unmatched bases: 5. The germline gives CDR1 SGHDT, CDR2 YYEEEE. CDR3 region: CASSAWTSAAKNIQYF. CDR3 nucleotides: TGTGCCAGCAGCGCTTGGACTAGCGCAGCCAAAAACATTCAGTACTTC. Together with reference TRBV5-6 and TRBJ2-4, the CDR3 gives the full variable domain: DAGVTQSPTHLIKTRGQQVTLRCSPKSGHDTVSWYQQALGQGPQFIFQYYEEEERQRGNFPDRFSGHQFPNYSSELNVNALLLGDSALYLCASSAWTSAAKNIQYFGAGTRLSVL.

This rearrangement joins TRBV5-1 to TRBJ2-1; tentative D call: TRBD1 (5 bases). The CDR3 loop spans 14 amino acids. V dropped 7 bases and J dropped 4 bases, with 15 bases sitting between them. Germline V gives CDR1 SGHRS, CDR2 YFSETQ. The CDR3 protein is CASGGGAAYNEQFF. In DNA form, the CDR3 reads TGCGCCAGCGGCGGTGGGGCCGCGTACAATGAGCAGTTCTTC.

This rearrangement joins TRBV12-3 or TRBV12-4 to TRBJ1-6, with unresolved D. Trimming left V 6 bases short and J 10 bases short, with 10 bases between. CDR3 size: 12 residues. The CDR3 loop is CASSLYGSPLHF. CDR3 DNA sequence: TGTGCCAGCAGCCTATACGGATCACCCCTCCACTTT.

Regarding this clonotype: A read error may account for a junction end that differs from germline. V is TRBV3-1 and J is TRBJ2-2, with D perhaps matching TRBD1 (5 bases). The CDR3 length is 14 residues. Germline V CDR1 and CDR2: LGHDT, YNNKEL (reference sequence). CDR3 DNA sequence: TGTGCCAGCAGCCAAAGGACAAACATCGGGGAGCTGTTTTTT. Translation: CASSQRTNIGELFF.

CDR3 loop: CASSGTSGVNEQFF. In nucleotides, the CDR3 is TGCGCCAGCAGCGGGACTAGCGGGGTCAATGAGCAGTTCTTC. This chain connects TRBV5-1 to TRBJ2-1; TRBD2 matches 13 bases. Germline V gives CDR1 SGHRS, CDR2 YFSETQ. CDR3 length: 14 residues. Germline trimming cut 4 bases from V and 6 bases from J; bases unmatched to any gene: 1.

The chain is built from TRBV20-1 and TRBJ1-1; D is perhaps TRBD1 (5 bases). Germline CDR1 is DFQATT and CDR2 is SNEGSKA (reference sequence). The CDR3 runs 14 residues. V dropped 3 bases and J dropped 2 bases, with 13 bases sitting between them. Here the CDR3 DNA reads TGCAGTGCTAGGGCCGGGACGGTTAACACTGAAGCTTTCTTT. Translated, it gives CSARAGTVNTEAFF.

The J gene is TRBJ2-7, the V gene TRBV12-3 or TRBV12-4; D might be TRBD2 (8 bases). The CDR3 is made up of 14 amino acids. V dropped 5 bases and J dropped 7 bases, with 18 bases sitting between them. The CDR3 reads CASSPWTSRGEQYF. The DNA for the CDR3 is TGTGCCAGCAGTCCCTGGACTAGCAGGGGGGAGCAGTACTTC.

Ten or more counts support this clonotype. V usage is TRBV5-1 and J usage is TRBJ2-1, with 8 bases fitting TRBD2. There are 13 residues in the CDR3. The ends lost 7 bases at V and 6 bases at J; junction bases unmatched: 6. The germline CDR1 and CDR2 sequences are SGHRS and YFSETQ. CDR3: CASAGTSGNEQFF. In DNA form, the CDR3 reads TGCGCCAGCGCTGGAACTAGCGGCAATGAGCAGTTCTTC. Drawing the rest from reference TRBV5-1 and TRBJ2-1, the complete variable domain is KAGVTQTPRYLIKTRGQQVTLSCSPISGHRSVSWYQQTPGQGLQFLFEYFSETQRNKGNFPGRFSGRQFSNSRSEMNVSTLELGDSALYLCASAGTSGNEQFFGPGTRLTVL.

The V call is TRBV2, the J call TRBJ2-1, with 14 bases aligning to TRBD2. V lost 8 bases and J lost 7; bases outside the gene matches: 7. The length of the CDR3 is 15 residues. CDR1 and CDR2 from the germline V gene are SNHLY and FYNNEI. CDR3 residues: CASQGTSGSRNEQFF. CDR3 bases: TGTGCCAGCCAAGGGACTAGCGGGAGTAGAAATGAGCAGTTCTTC.

The chain combines TRBV24-1 with TRBJ2-1; D possibly corresponds to TRBD2 (5 bases). The V gene lost 1 base and the J gene lost 8 bases, with 8 bases spanning the gap. This CDR3 has 13 residues. Germline lookup yields CDR1 KGHDR and CDR2 SFDVKD. The CDR3 DNA is TGTGCCACCAGTGATTTCGGGATCCATGAGCAGTTCTTC. Translation: CATSDFGIHEQFF.

The V gene is TRBV7-9, the J gene TRBJ2-1; 8 nucleotides align to TRBD1. Germline trimming cut 5 bases from V and 6 bases from J; bases unmatched to any gene: 9. The CDR3 extends over 15 amino acids. Per germline, CDR1 SEHNR and CDR2 FQNEAQ (reference sequence). CDR3 residues: CASSPRWDRRNEQFF. For the CDR3, the DNA is TGTGCCAGCAGCCCCAGGTGGGACAGGCGCAATGAGCAGTTCTTC.